This T cell receptor (beta chain) was sequenced for a study of blood T cell repertoires in COVID-19. Whole-study context: Samples came from the United States, Italy and Spain, spanning acute and convalescent COVID-19.

This clone was seen a few times. Profiled with immunoSEQ multiplex PCR; TCRdb holds only in-frame clones, not every one. The table includes about 240,000 clones, 65% to 90% detected once. There are 13 residues in the CDR3. Germline V gene lookup returns CDR1 SGHKS and CDR2 YYEKEE (reference sequence). V lost 4 bases, J lost 8 bases, and 7 bases stayed unmatched. The sequenced sample was peripheral blood. V usage is TRBV5-5 and J usage is TRBJ1-2; 8 bases are shared with TRBD1. The source is a woman in her 70s with acute or convalescent COVID-19. CDR3 region: CASSAGQEKGYTF. The CDR3 DNA reads as TGTGCCAGCAGCGCGGGACAGGAAAAGGGCTACACCTTC.